Presented here are 13 T cell receptor beta chains from one specimen sequenced in a study of T cell repertoires in cytomegalovirus infection. MiXCR, run by TCRdb on the reads, gives a single entry per CDR3 protein. The top ten clones hold 8% of a sample with roughly 600,000 distinct CDR3 sequences, about 24% of them seen once. The sample consisted of CD8+ T cells from PBMCs. Receptors were obtained from a human donor in good health (CMV status not recorded). Some clones in this sample may be carry-over from other donors' samples.

This clonotype was seen only a few times. The rearrangement joins TRBV7-6 to TRBJ2-1; TRBD1 matches 7 bases. V was pared by 0 bases and J by 4 bases, with 6 bases of the junction left unmatched. The germline gives CDR1 SGHVS, CDR2 FNYEAQ. The CDR3 has 16 residues. CDR3 protein: CASSLARTGGYNEQFF. CDR3 nucleotides: TGTGCCAGCAGCTTAGCTAGGACAGGAGGTTACAATGAGCAGTTCTTC.

Ten or more counts support this clonotype. V is TRBV7-2 and J is TRBJ1-1; D not certain. Between the trimmed V and J ends, which lost 2 bases and 4 bases, there was a span of 14 bases. The CDR3 consists of 15 residues. Germline lookup yields CDR1 SGHTA and CDR2 FQGNSA. CDR3 protein: CASSLRASSGTEAFF. CDR3 DNA sequence: TGTGCCAGCAGCTTACGGGCCTCATCCGGCACTGAAGCTTTCTTT.

As regards this clonotype: At one of its ends the junction is not consistent with the germline gene, which may arise from a read error. The chain recombines TRBV7-9 with TRBJ1-4; 8 positions match TRBD1. Germline loops: CDR1 SEHNR, CDR2 FQNEAQ (reference sequence). CDR3 size: 12 residues. The CDR3 protein is CASSFTKDRVEF. CDR3 coding DNA: TGTGCCAGCAGCTTCACTAAGGACAGGGTCGAGTTT.

This clonotype occurred a few times. The chain couples TRBV4-1 to TRBJ2-5; 8 nucleotides line up with TRBD2. V shed 1 base and J 4 bases; nucleotides not matched to a gene: 8. This CDR3 has 16 amino acids. Germline CDR1 reads MGHRA; CDR2 reads YSYEKL. The CDR3 sequence: CASSQVDSGAAETQYF. The CDR3 DNA reads as TGCGCCAGCAGCCAAGTAGATAGCGGGGCCGCAGAGACCCAGTACTTC.

This clonotype was counted at least ten times. V usage is TRBV6-1 and J usage is TRBJ1-1; D not certain. The CDR3 has 12 residues. Trimming took off 3 bases at V and 5 bases at J, with 7 bases between the two ends. Germline loops: CDR1 MNHNS, CDR2 SASEGT. CDR3 protein: CASSDYATEAFF. In DNA form, the CDR3 reads TGTGCCAGCAGTGACTATGCAACTGAAGCTTTCTTT.

There are a few counts of this clonotype. The genes are TRBV28 and TRBJ1-6; D not certain. In germline, CDR1 is MDHEN, CDR2 SYDVKM. The CDR3 has 14 amino acids. Between the trimmed V and J ends, which lost 7 bases and 7 bases, there was a span of 14 bases. The CDR3 bases are TGTGCCAGCATAGATTGGACGATGAATTCACCCCTCCACTTT. This sequence encodes CASIDWTMNSPLHF.

This clonotype has just a few counts. The chain carries TRBV5-1 and TRBJ1-1; D possibly corresponds to TRBD1 (5 bases). With 2 bases removed from V and 8 bases from J, the gap between germline ends came to 10 bases. CDR1 is SGHRS and CDR2 is YFSETQ in the germline V gene. CDR3 length equals 12 residues. The CDR3 loop is CASSLRAGEAFF. The CDR3 nucleotides read TGCGCCAGCAGCTTAAGGGCAGGGGAAGCTTTCTTT.

This clonotype was found many times. The rearrangement joins TRBV27 to TRBJ2-3; 9 bases fit TRBD2. The germline V gene encodes CDR1 MNHEY and CDR2 SMNVEV (reference sequence). This CDR3 spans 14 amino acids. V lost 5 bases, J lost 4 bases, and 4 bases stayed unmatched. CDR3 protein: CASSGSGGADTQYF. The CDR3 DNA is TGTGCCAGCAGTGGTAGCGGGGGAGCAGATACGCAGTATTTT.

This clonotype was observed a handful of times. The J gene is TRBJ2-5, the V gene TRBV5-1; the match to TRBD1 covers 8 bases. V lost 4 bases, J lost 2 bases, and 4 bases stayed unmatched. Germline V CDR1 and CDR2: SGHRS, YFSETQ. The CDR3 sequence is 14 residues long. The chain's CDR3 is CASSKDREQETQYF. In nucleotides, the CDR3 is TGCGCCAGCAGCAAGGACAGGGAGCAAGAGACCCAGTACTTC. Full variable domain (rest looked up from reference TRBV5-1 and TRBJ2-5): KAGVTQTPRYLIKTRGQQVTLSCSPISGHRSVSWYQQTPGQGLQFLFEYFSETQRNKGNFPGRFSGRQFSNSRSEMNVSTLELGDSALYLCASSKDREQETQYFGPGTRLLVL.

The genes are TRBV7-9 and TRBJ2-6, with TRBD2 matching over 7 bases. The CDR3 covers 18 residues. With 5 bases clipped from V and 0 bases from J, the junction kept 10 bases outside the gene matches. CDR1 and CDR2 from the germline V gene are SEHNR and FQNEAQ (reference sequence). The CDR3 loop reads CASSPNNRDYSGANVLTF. The CDR3 nucleotides read TGTGCCAGCAGCCCTAACAATCGGGACTACTCTGGGGCCAACGTCCTGACTTTC.

There are many counts of this clonotype. V and J are TRBV7-6 and TRBJ2-3, with 11 nucleotides matching TRBD2. This CDR3 contains 17 residues. V dropped 1 base and J dropped 2; count of bases not matched to a gene: 5. Germline V CDR1 and CDR2: SGHVS, FNYEAQ. The CDR3 reads CASSLEASGGTTDTQYF. The CDR3 DNA is TGTGCCAGCAGCTTAGAGGCTAGCGGGGGGACCACAGATACGCAGTATTTT.

The chain links TRBV6-2 or TRBV6-3 to TRBJ1-1; no definite D call. The CDR3 has 17 residues. V was trimmed by 2 bases and J by 3 bases, leaving 19 bases between them. The V gene's germline CDR1 is MNHEY and CDR2 SVGEGT. The CDR3 region has the DNA TGTGCCAGCAGTTACGTAGGAGCCCACCGCGAGGACACTGAAGCTTTCTTT. It yields the protein CASSYVGAHREDTEAFF.

This clonotype was detected only once. This may stem from a read error, because a much larger clone lies one nucleotide away. The genes are TRBV7-1 and TRBJ2-2, with a tentative D call TRBD1 (6 bases). Being an ORF, TRBV7-1 has a function that is uncertain. This CDR3 has 17 residues. The CDR3 DNA reads TGTACCAGCAGCGGCTCAGACAGGTTGGCGAACACCGGGGAGCTGTTTTTT. It codes for CTSSGSDRLANTGELFF.